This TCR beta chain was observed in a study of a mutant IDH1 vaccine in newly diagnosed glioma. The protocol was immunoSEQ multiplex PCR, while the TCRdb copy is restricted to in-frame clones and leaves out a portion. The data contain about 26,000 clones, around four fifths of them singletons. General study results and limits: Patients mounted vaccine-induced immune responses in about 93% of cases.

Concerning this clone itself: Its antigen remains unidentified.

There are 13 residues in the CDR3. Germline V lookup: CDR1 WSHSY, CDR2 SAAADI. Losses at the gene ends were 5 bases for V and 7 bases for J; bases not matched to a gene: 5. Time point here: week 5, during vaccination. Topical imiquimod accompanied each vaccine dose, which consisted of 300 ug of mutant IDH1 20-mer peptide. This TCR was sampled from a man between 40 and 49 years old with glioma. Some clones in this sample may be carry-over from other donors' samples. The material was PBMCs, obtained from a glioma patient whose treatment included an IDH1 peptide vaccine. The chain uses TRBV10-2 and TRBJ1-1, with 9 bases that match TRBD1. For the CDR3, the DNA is TGCGCCAGCAGTACAGGGGGCATCATTGAAGCTTTCTTT. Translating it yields CASSTGGIIEAFF.